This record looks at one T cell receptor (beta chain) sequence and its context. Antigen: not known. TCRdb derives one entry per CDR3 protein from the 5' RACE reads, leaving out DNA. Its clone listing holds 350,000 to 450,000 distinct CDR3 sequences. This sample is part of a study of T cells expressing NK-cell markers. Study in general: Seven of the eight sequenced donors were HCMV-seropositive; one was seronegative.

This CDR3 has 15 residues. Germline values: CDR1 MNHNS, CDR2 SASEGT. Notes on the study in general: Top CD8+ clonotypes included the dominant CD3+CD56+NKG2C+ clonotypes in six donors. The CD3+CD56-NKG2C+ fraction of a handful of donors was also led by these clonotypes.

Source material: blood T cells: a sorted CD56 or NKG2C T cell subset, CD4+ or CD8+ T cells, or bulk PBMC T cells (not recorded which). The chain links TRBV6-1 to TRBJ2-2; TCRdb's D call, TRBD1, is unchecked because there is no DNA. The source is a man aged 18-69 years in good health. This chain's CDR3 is CASRRTETNTGELFF.